The clone carrying this TCR beta chain was detected once. Its antigen is as yet unknown. This record belongs to a study of cytomegalovirus exposure and HLA in healthy donors. Whole-study results and caveats: In presence/absence analyses, roughly uniform sequencing depth across donors was assumed. There were some public TCRs occurring in many donors, but most TCR sequences were rare. Fewer N-insertions than the 666-donor mean were reportedly shown by an Asian-associated ancestry cluster in a later analysis.

The study ran its PCR with 60 Vbeta and 13 Jbeta primers. As processed by the authors: Unique TCR beta chains totaled some 78 million in a later count, with around 12 million of them shared. Using immunoSEQ multiplex PCR, the repertoire was profiled, and TCRdb retains in-frame clones only, with some absent. V, J and clone size reflect that table, while D and trimming were determined from the DNA. The data hold 110,000 to 150,000 clones, with approximately 80% observed a single time. This CDR3 has 15 residues. V lost 4 bases to trimming and J lost 2 bases; unmatched junction nucleotides: 7. Germline V gene sequence: CDR1 GTSNPN, CDR2 SVGIG (reference sequence).

This clonotype was obtained from a woman in her thirties or forties in good health and CMV-seropositive. Sequencing input: PBMCs. This chain joins TRBV30 and TRBJ1-2, with 10 bases fitting TRBD1. The DNA of the CDR3 is TGTGCCTGGACTATTCCGGGACAGGGGAACTATGGCTACACCTTC. Amino acids: CAWTIPGQGNYGYTF.